Shown below are 9 T cell receptor beta chains from a single sample sequenced in a study of identical twins. TCRdb reanalysed the 5' RACE reads using MiXCR and keeps one entry per CDR3 protein. The repertoire holds more than 250,000 distinct CDR3 sequences, under 9% seen once, with over 2% in the top ten. This same sample was also taken into another study, of yellow fever vaccine responses in identical twins.

The sequencing input was memory (CD45RO+) T cells sorted from blood. The receptors come from a woman between 18 and 29 years old in good health.

Many counts were recorded for this clonotype. The chain is built from TRBV4-2 and TRBJ1-1; 9 positions match TRBD1. The V gene end was trimmed by 1 base and the J gene end by 0 bases; junction bases not matched to a gene: 12. CDR1 is LGHNA and CDR2 is YNFKEQ in the germline V gene. The CDR3 has 19 amino acids. The CDR3 sequence is CASSQGAGTGRFLNTEAFF. Written as DNA, the CDR3 is TGTGCCAGCAGCCAAGGGGCCGGGACAGGGCGATTCCTGAACACTGAAGCTTTCTTT.

V gene TRBV25-1 combines with J gene TRBJ2-2; D unresolved. The germline CDR1 and CDR2 sequences are MGHDK and SYGVNS. The CDR3 contains 14 residues. Trimming stripped 8 bases from V and 5 bases from J, with 15 bases between. This CDR3 reads CASELGCCTGELFF. The CDR3 region has the DNA TGTGCCAGCGAGCTCGGATGTTGTACCGGGGAGCTGTTTTTT.

CDR3 protein: CASSSIQGRNGYTF. The CDR3 bases are TGTGCCAGCAGCTCCATCCAGGGGAGGAATGGCTACACCTTC. The gene calls are TRBV7-9 and TRBJ1-2; maybe TRBD1 (6 bases). The V end lost 4 bases, the J end lost 6 bases, and 15 bases lay between the germline ends. Germline loops: CDR1 SEHNR, CDR2 FQNEAQ (reference sequence). The CDR3 has 14 amino acids.

For the CDR3, the DNA is TGTGCCAGCAGAGGGACAGGGCTCCCCGGCAATGAGCAGTTCTTC. The encoded protein is CASRGTGLPGNEQFF. The V call is TRBV3-1, the J call TRBJ2-1; 9 positions match TRBD1. Germline V lookup: CDR1 LGHDT, CDR2 YNNKEL (reference sequence). The CDR3 is 15 amino acids. V shed 6 bases, J shed 6 bases, and the junction held 9 bases outside the gene matches.

This clonotype was seen a few times. The chain employs TRBV5-6 and TRBJ2-3; D is possibly TRBD2 (5 bases). The CDR3 consists of 16 residues. Germline V gene data show CDR1 as SGHDT and CDR2 as YYEEEE. V shed 5 bases and J shed 0 bases, with 16 bases lying between them. The CDR3 protein is CASSPGIGFSTDTQYF. The CDR3 DNA sequence: TGTGCCAGCAGTCCCGGGATAGGATTTAGCACAGATACGCAGTATTTT.

The CDR3 sequence: CASSYSGTSGAVGTGELFF. In DNA form, the CDR3 reads TGTGCCAGCAGTTACTCCGGGACTAGCGGGGCAGTCGGAACCGGGGAGCTGTTTTTT. This rearrangement joins TRBV6-8 to TRBJ2-2; 13 positions match TRBD2. The CDR3 totals 19 residues. Germline-derived CDR1 and CDR2 are MNHGY and SAAAGT. The ends lost 0 bases at V and 5 bases at J; junction bases unmatched: 9.

This rearrangement joins TRBV11-3 to TRBJ1-1, with TRBD1 as a possible D gene (5 bases). Looked up from germline, CDR1 is SGHNT and CDR2 is YENEEA. The V end was cut by 7 bases, the J end by 9 bases, with 18 bases between. This CDR3 is built from 13 residues. As DNA, the CDR3 is TGTGCCAGCACCACGGGAGGGGAGAACAAAGCTTTCTTT. Protein sequence: CASTTGGENKAFF.

This clonotype was picked up many times. The rearrangement uses TRBV6-5 and TRBJ1-3, with TRBD1 as a possible D gene (6 bases). The V and J ends lost 2 bases and 0 bases respectively, with 8 bases between them. The CDR3 has 15 residues. Germline CDR1 and CDR2: MNHEY and SVGAGI. The CDR3 here is CASSYEGHSGNTIYF. The CDR3 DNA follows: TGTGCCAGCAGTTACGAGGGACACTCTGGAAACACCATATATTTT.

V gene TRBV19 combines with J gene TRBJ1-1; perhaps TRBD1 as D (5 bases). The CDR3 consists of 13 residues. The ends were cut back, 3 bases at V and 5 bases at J, with 10 bases in the middle. The germline gives CDR1 LNHDA, CDR2 SQIVND (reference sequence). The CDR3 sequence is CASSMVGVTEAFF. The CDR3 DNA sequence: TGTGCCAGTAGTATGGTAGGGGTGACTGAAGCTTTCTTT. Drawing the rest from reference TRBV19 and TRBJ1-1, the complete variable domain is DGGITQSPKYLFRKEGQNVTLSCEQNLNHDAMYWYRQDPGQGLRLIYYSQIVNDFQKGDIAEGYSVSREKKESFPLTVTSAQKNPTAFYLCASSMVGVTEAFFGQGTRLTVV.